What follows are 8 T cell receptor beta chains derived from one specimen sequenced in a study of beta chain features in type 1 diabetes. Study-wide results and limits: All four CD4+ subsets from Type 1 diabetes patients carried moderately but significantly shorter TCRB CDR3s.

These receptors have no identified antigens. What was sequenced were expressed TCRB transcripts, since all of the isolated RNA had been reverse transcribed. The data were produced by immunoSEQ multiplex PCR, yet TCRdb's version contains in-frame clones alone and is incomplete. The table includes 200,000 to 300,000 clones, approximately 14% detected once. Material: naive CD4+ T cells from blood. These receptors came from a man aged 30 to 45 with type 1 diabetes.

This rearrangement joins TRBV10-3 to TRBJ1-1; D not certain. CDR3 length: 13 residues. The germline CDR1 and CDR2 sequences are ENHRY and SYGVKD. V was shortened by 5 bases and J by 4 bases, with 11 bases between the two germline ends. The CDR3 DNA is TGTGCCATCAGTCGGGGTGAGGGCACTGAAGCTTTCTTT. Encoded protein: CAISRGEGTEAFF.

This clone was counted a few times. The rearrangement uses TRBV14 and TRBJ2-7, with D perhaps matching TRBD1 (5 bases). Looked up from germline, CDR1 is SGHDN and CDR2 is FVKESK. The CDR3 has 16 amino acids. Trimming shortened V by 0 bases and J by 0 bases, and 12 bases separated the two germline ends. CDR3 sequence (DNA): TGTGCCAGCAGCCAAGATGGGGCGGCCAGCTCCTACGAGCAGTACTTC. Its protein product is CASSQDGAASSYEQYF. Full variable domain (outside the CDR3, taken from reference TRBV14 and TRBJ2-7): EAGVTQFPSHSVIEKGQTVTLRCDPISGHDNLYWYRRVMGKEIKFLLHFVKESKQDESGMPNNRFLAERTGGTYSTLKVQPAELEDSGVYFCASSQDGAASSYEQYFGPGTRLTVT.

This clone has more than one count but fewer than ten. The DNA for the CDR3 is TGCGCCAGCCTGCCTAGGGCGGGAACCACAGATACGCAGTATTTT. Encoded protein: CASLPRAGTTDTQYF. The V gene is TRBV5-1, the J gene TRBJ2-3; a possible D gene is TRBD2 (6 bases). V was shortened by 7 bases and J by 2 bases, with 17 bases between the two germline ends. The CDR3 totals 15 residues. The germline V gene has CDR1 SGHRS and CDR2 YFSETQ. The full variable domain, in which reference TRBV5-1 and TRBJ2-3 provide the parts outside the CDR3, is KAGVTQTPRYLIKTRGQQVTLSCSPISGHRSVSWYQQTPGQGLQFLFEYFSETQRNKGNFPGRFSGRQFSNSRSEMNVSTLELGDSALYLCASLPRAGTTDTQYFGPGTRLTVL.

This clone occurred many times. The chain couples TRBV30 to TRBJ2-1; 9 bases match TRBD2. Germline loops: CDR1 GTSNPN, CDR2 SVGIG (reference sequence). This CDR3 region has 13 residues. Losses at the gene ends were 6 bases for V and 9 bases for J; bases not matched to a gene: 9. Here the CDR3 DNA reads TGTGCCTGTTCGCTAGCGGGGCTCGGTGAGCAGTTCTTC. Translating it yields CACSLAGLGEQFF.

The CDR3 DNA follows: TGTGCCAGCAGCGGCACTTCTAGCGGGAATCACAATGAGCAGTTCTTC. It encodes CASSGTSSGNHNEQFF. The chain employs TRBV9 and TRBJ2-1; the match to TRBD2 covers 9 bases. J gave up 5 bases and V 3 bases, and 9 bases lay outside the gene matches. This CDR3 is 16 amino acids long. Germline V gives CDR1 SGDLS, CDR2 YYNGEE. The full variable domain, rest sourced from reference TRBV9 and TRBJ2-1, is DSGVTQTPKHLITATGQRVTLRCSPRSGDLSVYWYQQSLDQGLQFLIQYYNGEERAKGNILERFSAQQFPDLHSELNLSSLELGDSALYFCASSGTSSGNHNEQFFGPGTRLTVL.

This clone was counted a few times. The chain uses TRBV7-2 and TRBJ1-2, with D possibly TRBD1 on 5 matching bases. Deletions cut 3 bases from V and 4 bases from J, with 12 bases between. The CDR3 is 14 amino acids. Germline-derived CDR1 and CDR2 are SGHTA and FQGNSA. DNA for the CDR3: TGTGCCAGCAGCTTGGACAATGTAAGCTATGGCTACACCTTC. Residues: CASSLDNVSYGYTF.

This clone has only a few counts. J is TRBJ1-4 and V is TRBV5-4; the match to TRBD1 covers 9 bases. CDR1 is SGHNT, CDR2 YYREEE, per germline (reference sequence). V gave up 3 bases and J gave up 10 bases; unmatched junction bases: 4. This CDR3 contains 13 residues. CDR3 sequence: CASSSTGGGKLFF. The DNA of the CDR3 is TGTGCCAGCAGCTCAACAGGGGGCGGAAAACTGTTTTTT.

Only a few counts were recorded for this clone. This sequence joins TRBV7-9 and TRBJ1-6; 9 positions agree with TRBD1. The trim removed 1 base at V and 7 bases at J, leaving 5 bases unmatched. The CDR3 spans 16 residues. CDR1 is SEHNR and CDR2 is FQNEAQ in the germline V gene (reference sequence). The CDR3 DNA reads as TGTGCCAGCAGCTTAGGATCCGGGACAGGGAATTCACCCCTCCACTTT. Translated: CASSLGSGTGNSPLHF.